Listed below are T cell receptor beta chains from one sample, sequenced in a study of technical replicates of blood from a few donors. Libraries were prepared by immunoSEQ multiplex PCR; TCRdb keeps only in-frame clonotypes and omits some of them. The table lists 85,000 to 100,000 clones, around 95% of them singletons. Sequencing used T cells isolated from PBMCs. These receptors all come from a human donor in good health. The CDR3 runs from the conserved cysteine through the conserved F or W. Fields, in order: D gene, J gene, clone size, V gene, CDR3 protein, CDR3 DNA. The D gene is left open where the match is weak. Clone sizes are given selectively: once, few, many, or a class where the clone is expanded.

TRBD1 | TRBJ1-5 | NA | TRBV6-5 | CASSHRDRGSQPQHF | TGTGCCAGCAGTCACCGGGACAGGGGATCTCAGCCCCAGCATTTT
TRBD1 | TRBJ2-7 | NA | TRBV29-1 | CSVETGGGYEQYF | TGCAGCGTTGAGACAGGGGGGGGTTACGAGCAGTACTTC
NA | TRBJ1-5 | NA | TRBV28 | CASSQSSGQRSNQPQHF | TGTGCCAGCAGTCAATCGTCGGGACAACGGAGCAATCAGCCCCAGCATTTT
NA | TRBJ1-1 | NA | TRBV19 | CASRKTDRNTEAFF | TGTGCCAGTAGGAAGACAGATCGGAACACTGAAGCTTTCTTT
NA | TRBJ2-7 | NA | TRBV27 | CASSSRYEQYF | TGTGCCAGCAGTTCTCGCTACGAGCAGTACTTC
NA | TRBJ2-3 | NA | TRBV5-4 | CASTGVTDTQYF | TGTGCCAGCACAGGGGTCACAGATACGCAGTATTTT
NA | TRBJ1-5 | NA | TRBV9 | CASSVGGVGQPQHF | TGTGCCAGCAGCGTAGGCGGGGTCGGACAGCCCCAGCATTTT
NA | TRBJ1-1 | NA | TRBV29-1 | CSVTIDLNTEAFF | TGCAGCGTTACTATAGACTTGAACACTGAAGCTTTCTTT
NA | TRBJ1-6 | NA | TRBV27 | CASSLGPNNSPLHF | TGTGCCAGCAGTTTAGGGCCGAATAATTCACCCCTCCACTTT
NA | TRBJ2-7 | NA | TRBV18 | CASSPESVPYEQYF | TGTGCCAGCTCACCTGAATCGGTCCCCTACGAGCAGTACTTC
TRBD1 | TRBJ1-2 | once | TRBV27 | CASSDRGASGYTF | TGTGCCAGCAGCGACAGGGGCGCTAGTGGCTACACCTTC
NA | TRBJ1-5 | NA | TRBV4-1 | CASSQPGRGGQVSNQPQHF | TGCGCCAGCAGCCAACCCGGTCGGGGGGGGCAGGTGAGCAATCAGCCCCAGCATTTT
TRBD1 | TRBJ2-7 | NA | TRBV19 | CATGGHVGEQYF | TGTGCCACAGGGGGTCATGTTGGCGAGCAGTACTTC
TRBD1 | TRBJ1-5 | NA | TRBV28 | CASSVGTGEGQPQHF | TGTGCCAGCAGCGTAGGGACAGGGGAAGGTCAGCCCCAGCATTTT
TRBD2 | TRBJ2-5 | NA | TRBV29-1 | CSVDTGLAGETQYF | TGCAGCGTTGACACAGGTCTAGCGGGAGAGACCCAGTACTTC
NA | TRBJ1-4 | NA | TRBV16 | CASSQSDGGNEKLFF | TGTGCCAGCAGCCAGTCCGACGGAGGGAATGAAAAACTGTTTTTT
TRBD1 | TRBJ1-1 | NA | TRBV28 | CASSPPQGPLITEAFF | TGTGCCAGCAGTCCCCCACAGGGGCCCCTGATCACTGAAGCTTTCTTT
TRBD1 | TRBJ1-6 | NA | TRBV6-5 | CASRGQLYNSPLHF | TGTGCCAGCAGGGGACAGCTTTATAATTCACCCCTCCACTTT
NA | TRBJ2-7 | once | TRBV27 | CASSLRGEQYF | TGTGCCAGCAGTTTAAGGGGCGAGCAGTACTTC
NA | TRBJ2-5 | NA | TRBV9 | CASSPSRRNAGAYSTQYF | TGTGCCAGCAGCCCGAGTAGGCGAAATGCGGGGGCCTACTCGACCCAGTACTTC
TRBD2 | TRBJ2-7 | NA | TRBV5-4 | CASSLGGSPLLF | TGTGCCAGCAGCTTGGGCGGGAGTCCTCTCCTCTTC
TRBD1 | TRBJ1-2 | NA | TRBV27 | CASGNRGVNYGYTF | TGTGCCAGCGGAAACAGGGGAGTTAACTATGGCTACACCTTC
TRBD1 | TRBJ1-4 | NA | TRBV2 | CASSRDRSNEKLFF | TGTGCCAGCAGCCGGGACAGGTCTAATGAAAAACTGTTTTTT
NA | TRBJ1-4 | NA | TRBV10-3 | CASRAGEEKLFF | TGTGCATCGAGGGCAGGGGAGGAAAAACTGTTTTTT
NA | TRBJ2-1 | once | TRBV27 | CASSAKLQGGGLHSSYNEQFF | TGTGCCAGCAGTGCCAAATTACAGGGGGGGGGACTCCATAGCTCCTACAATGAGCAGTTCTTC
TRBD1 | TRBJ1-1 | NA | TRBV7-2 | CASSLGQGVGWSTEAFF | TGTGCCAGCAGCTTGGGACAGGGGGTGGGGTGGAGCACTGAAGCTTTCTTT
TRBD1 | TRBJ1-1 | NA | TRBV7-9 | CASYTGQGNTEAFF | TGTGCCAGCTATACGGGACAGGGGAACACTGAAGCTTTCTTT
TRBD1 | TRBJ2-7 | once | TRBV5-1 | CASSNTGQEAQGEQYF | TGCGCCAGCAGCAACACTGGACAGGAGGCCCAGGGTGAGCAGTACTTC
NA | TRBJ1-5 | NA | TRBV4-2 | CASSHLDSSNQPQHF | TGTGCCAGCAGCCACCTAGACAGCAGCAATCAGCCCCAGCATTTT
NA | TRBJ1-1 | few | TRBV28 | CASSRGYLNTEAFF | TGTGCCAGCAGTCGAGGATACCTGAACACTGAAGCTTTCTTT
TRBD2 | TRBJ2-1 | NA | TRBV12-5 | CASGLYSGRPHNEQFF | TGTGCTAGTGGTTTGTATAGCGGGAGGCCCCACAATGAGCAGTTCTTC
NA | TRBJ1-4 | few | TRBV30 | CAWSPSSGGNWEKLFF | TGTGCCTGGAGTCCGTCTTCGGGAGGGAATTGGGAAAAACTGTTTTTT
NA | TRBJ1-3 | NA | TRBV5-4 | CASSFAGGGFRDTIYF | TGTGCCAGCAGCTTTGCCGGGGGGGGTTTTCGGGACACCATATATTTT
NA | TRBJ1-5 | NA | TRBV6-1 | CASSTRDQPQHF | TGTGCCAGCAGTACACGGGATCAGCCCCAGCATTTT
NA | TRBJ2-1 | once | TRBV19 | CASSRGGHSAYNEQFF | TGTGCCAGTAGCCGAGGTGGACACTCCGCCTACAATGAGCAGTTCTTC
NA | TRBJ2-1 | NA | TRBV27 | CASSAGLSSSYNEQFF | TGTGCCAGCAGTGCAGGACTGTCCAGCTCCTACAATGAGCAGTTCTTC
NA | TRBJ1-1 | NA | TRBV4-2 | CASSQDPAIQVNTEAFF | TGTGCCAGCAGCCAAGATCCCGCCATACAGGTTAACACTGAAGCTTTCTTT
TRBD1 | TRBJ1-4 | NA | TRBV4-1 | CASSQEPRTGSSELFF | TGCGCCAGCAGCCAAGAGCCCCGGACAGGTTCGTCAGAACTGTTTTTT
TRBD2 | TRBJ2-7 | NA | TRBV11-2 | CASSFPAGTSGTYEQYF | TGTGCCAGCAGCTTTCCCGCCGGGACTAGCGGGACTTACGAGCAGTACTTC
TRBD2 | TRBJ2-5 | NA | TRBV7-7 | CASSSRLAPETQYF | TGTGCTAGCAGCTCTCGACTAGCCCCAGAGACTCAGTACTTC